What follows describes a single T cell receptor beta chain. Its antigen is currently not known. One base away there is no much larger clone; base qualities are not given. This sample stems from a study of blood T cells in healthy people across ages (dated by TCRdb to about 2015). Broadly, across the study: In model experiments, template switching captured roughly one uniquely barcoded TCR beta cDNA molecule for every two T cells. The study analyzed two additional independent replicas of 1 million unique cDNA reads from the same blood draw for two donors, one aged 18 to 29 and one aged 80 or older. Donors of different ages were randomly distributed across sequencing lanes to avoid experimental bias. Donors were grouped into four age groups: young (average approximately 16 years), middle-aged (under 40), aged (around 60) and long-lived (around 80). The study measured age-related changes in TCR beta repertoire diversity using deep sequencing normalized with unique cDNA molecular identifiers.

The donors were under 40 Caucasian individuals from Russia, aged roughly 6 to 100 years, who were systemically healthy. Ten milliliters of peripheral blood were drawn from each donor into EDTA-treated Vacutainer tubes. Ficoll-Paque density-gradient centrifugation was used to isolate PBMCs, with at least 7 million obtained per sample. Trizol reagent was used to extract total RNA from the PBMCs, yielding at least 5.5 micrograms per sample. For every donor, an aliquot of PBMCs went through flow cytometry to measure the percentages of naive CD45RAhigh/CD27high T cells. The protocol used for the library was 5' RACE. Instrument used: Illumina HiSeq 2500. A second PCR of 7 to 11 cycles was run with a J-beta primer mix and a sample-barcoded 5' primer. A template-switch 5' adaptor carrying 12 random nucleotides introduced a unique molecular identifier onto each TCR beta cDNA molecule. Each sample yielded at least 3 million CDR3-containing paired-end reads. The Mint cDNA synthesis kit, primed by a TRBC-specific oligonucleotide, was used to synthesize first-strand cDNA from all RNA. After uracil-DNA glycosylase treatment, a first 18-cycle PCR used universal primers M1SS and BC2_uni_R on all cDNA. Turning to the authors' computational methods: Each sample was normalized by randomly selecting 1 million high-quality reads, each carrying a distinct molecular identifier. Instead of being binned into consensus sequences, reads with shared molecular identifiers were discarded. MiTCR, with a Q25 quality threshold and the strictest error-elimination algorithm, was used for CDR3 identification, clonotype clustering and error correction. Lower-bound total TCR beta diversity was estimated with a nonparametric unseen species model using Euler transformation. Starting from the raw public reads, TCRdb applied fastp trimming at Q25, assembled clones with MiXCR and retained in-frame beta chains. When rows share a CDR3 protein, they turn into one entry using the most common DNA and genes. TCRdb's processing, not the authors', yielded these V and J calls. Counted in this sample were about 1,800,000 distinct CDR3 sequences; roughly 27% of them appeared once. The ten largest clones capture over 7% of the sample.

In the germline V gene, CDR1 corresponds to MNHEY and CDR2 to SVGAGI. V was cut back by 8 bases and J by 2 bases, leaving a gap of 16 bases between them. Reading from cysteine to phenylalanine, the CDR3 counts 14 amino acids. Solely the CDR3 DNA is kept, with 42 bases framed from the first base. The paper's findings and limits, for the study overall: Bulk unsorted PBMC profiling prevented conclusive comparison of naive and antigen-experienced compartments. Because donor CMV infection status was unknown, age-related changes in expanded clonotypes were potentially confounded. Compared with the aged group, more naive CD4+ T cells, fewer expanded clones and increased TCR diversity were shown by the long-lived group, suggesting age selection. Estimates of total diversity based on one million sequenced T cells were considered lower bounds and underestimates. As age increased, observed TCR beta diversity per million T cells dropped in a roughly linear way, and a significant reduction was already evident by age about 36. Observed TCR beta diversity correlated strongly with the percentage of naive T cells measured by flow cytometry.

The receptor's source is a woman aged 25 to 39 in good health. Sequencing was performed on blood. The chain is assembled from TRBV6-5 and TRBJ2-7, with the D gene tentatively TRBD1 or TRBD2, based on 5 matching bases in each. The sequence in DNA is TGTGCCAGCTCTCGCTCGAGGGACGCCTACGAGCAGTACTTC. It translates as CASSRSRDAYEQYF.